One sample yielded the 30 T cell receptor beta chains listed below, sequenced in a study of T cell responses to AZD1222 COVID-19 vaccine. TCRdb keeps only in-frame clones here, not all; method: immunoSEQ multiplex PCR. The sample gives roughly 110,000 clones, approximately 88% of which show up once; 6.5% to 8% is in the top ten. The sequencing here drew on peripheral blood, taken on day 0 of AZD1222 vaccination. These receptors were taken from an adult in good health.

This chain links TRBV11-2 with TRBJ1-2; D remains ambiguous. The germline CDR1 and CDR2 sequences are SGHAT and FQNNGV. V was trimmed by 1 base and J by 4 bases, leaving 16 bases between them. The length of the CDR3 is 16 residues. The CDR3 region is CASSLVVGSLPYGYTF. The CDR3 bases are TGTGCCAGCAGCTTAGTCGTCGGCAGTCTCCCCTATGGCTACACCTTC. The complete variable domain, with remaining parts taken from reference TRBV11-2 and TRBJ1-2, reads EAGVAQSPRYKIIEKRQSVAFWCNPISGHATLYWYQQILGQGPKLLIQFQNNGVVDDSQLPKDRFSAERLKGVDSTLKIQPAKLEDSAVYLCASSLVVGSLPYGYTFGSGTRLTVV.

The genes are TRBV27 and TRBJ1-5; no definite D call. V lost 8 bases, J lost 5 bases, and 10 bases lay in between. Germline lookup yields CDR1 MNHEY and CDR2 SMNVEV (reference sequence). The CDR3 has 12 residues. This chain's CDR3 is CASWRVDQPQHF. CDR3 in DNA: TGTGCCAGCTGGAGGGTGGATCAGCCCCAGCATTTT.

The V and J genes are TRBV6-5 and TRBJ1-3; D call uncertain. Per the germline V gene, CDR1 is MNHEY and CDR2 is SVGAGI. The CDR3 totals 15 residues. For the CDR3, the DNA is TGTGCTCTTCGAGCCAGTTTTTTCTCTGGAAACACCATATATTTT. Protein product: CALRASFFSGNTIYF.

This chain links TRBV4-3 with TRBJ1-2; D is uncertain. The germline gives CDR1 LGHNA, CDR2 YSLEER. The ends were cut back, 1 base at V and 0 bases at J, with 9 bases in the middle. CDR3 size: 15 residues. CDR3 protein: CASSQARQANYGYTF. The CDR3 nucleotides read TGCGCCAGCAGCCAAGCGCGCCAAGCTAACTATGGCTACACCTTC.

A single count supports this clone. The genes are TRBV14 and TRBJ2-2, with 8 nucleotides matching TRBD1. This CDR3 has 16 residues. The trim removed 4 bases at V and 6 bases at J, leaving 10 bases unmatched. Germline CDR1 is SGHDN and CDR2 is FVKESK. The CDR3 region has the DNA TGTGCCAGCAGCCTCAAGACAGGGGCCTGGGCCGGGGAGCTGTTTTTT. It yields the protein CASSLKTGAWAGELFF. The whole variable domain, filled in from reference TRBV14 and TRBJ2-2, reads EAGVTQFPSHSVIEKGQTVTLRCDPISGHDNLYWYRRVMGKEIKFLLHFVKESKQDESGMPNNRFLAERTGGTYSTLKVQPAELEDSGVYFCASSLKTGAWAGELFFGEGSRLTVL.

This clone appeared a single time. The V gene is TRBV19, the J gene TRBJ1-5, with a tentative D call TRBD1 (6 bases). The length of the CDR3 is 13 residues. Germline CDR1 reads LNHDA; CDR2 reads SQIVND (reference sequence). V lost 2 bases to trimming and J lost 6 bases, with 8 bases between them. In DNA, the CDR3 is TGTGCCAGTAGTATAACAGGGCTTCAGCCCCAGCATTTT. Its protein product is CASSITGLQPQHF.

This clone was detected only once. The rearrangement uses TRBV5-4 and TRBJ1-6, with a tentative D call TRBD1 (5 bases). V gave up 5 bases and J gave up 7 bases, with 13 bases separating them. Germline V gene sequence: CDR1 SGHNT, CDR2 YYREEE (reference sequence). The CDR3 spans 14 residues. For the CDR3, the DNA is TGTGCCAGCAGACCCGACGCAGGGAATTCACCCCTCCACTTT. It encodes CASRPDAGNSPLHF. The variable domain in full, completed from reference TRBV5-4 and TRBJ1-6, reads ETGVTQSPTHLIKTRGQQVTLRCSSQSGHNTVSWYQQALGQGPQFIFQYYREEENGRGNFPPRFSGLQFPNYSSELNVNALELDDSALYLCASRPDAGNSPLHFGNGTRLTVT.

The chain links TRBV30 to TRBJ2-7; the D gene could be TRBD1 or TRBD2 (6 bases each). Per germline, CDR1 GTSNPN and CDR2 SVGIG (reference sequence). CDR3 size: 14 residues. Deletions cut 1 base from V and 0 bases from J, with 10 bases between. The CDR3 spells CAWSEGGSSYEQYF. CDR3 coding DNA: TGTGCCTGGAGTGAGGGGGGCAGCTCCTACGAGCAGTACTTC.

The chain couples TRBV9 to TRBJ1-2, with 9 bases identical to TRBD1. V was pared by 6 bases and J by 2 bases, with 14 bases of the junction left unmatched. This CDR3 is 17 amino acids long. CDR1 is SGDLS and CDR2 is YYNGEE in the germline V gene. This CDR3 is CASKQSSSGQGNYGYTF. The CDR3 DNA follows: TGTGCCAGCAAACAAAGCTCCTCGGGACAGGGAAACTATGGCTACACCTTC. Full variable domain (missing parts from reference TRBV9 and TRBJ1-2): DSGVTQTPKHLITATGQRVTLRCSPRSGDLSVYWYQQSLDQGLQFLIQYYNGEERAKGNILERFSAQQFPDLHSELNLSSLELGDSALYFCASKQSSSGQGNYGYTFGSGTRLTVV.

This clone was picked up one time. V and J are TRBV30 and TRBJ1-6, with a possible D match to TRBD1 (6 bases). The CDR3 runs to 17 residues. V lost 5 bases and J lost 0, with 17 bases in between. Germline V gene data show CDR1 as GTSNPN and CDR2 as SVGIG (reference sequence). CDR3 DNA: TGTGCCTGGGTTGGACAGAGCGAGGCCTCCTATAATTCACCCCTCCACTTT. Amino acid sequence: CAWVGQSEASYNSPLHF.

The chain employs TRBV5-8 and TRBJ1-5, with a weak D call TRBD1 (5 bases). The V gene's germline CDR1 is SGHTS and CDR2 YDEGEE. CDR3 length: 14 residues. V lost 4 bases to trimming and J lost 6 bases, with 14 bases between them. The CDR3 DNA is TGTGCCAGCAGCATTGTCGGCGGGGGTCAGCCCCAGCATTTT. The encoded protein is CASSIVGGGQPQHF.

The chain recombines TRBV28 with TRBJ1-3; D may be TRBD1 (6 bases). V dropped 7 bases and J dropped 0 bases, with 16 bases sitting between them. Germline CDR1 reads MDHEN; CDR2 reads SYDVKM. This CDR3 is built from 16 residues. CDR3: CASNGPGQHSGNTIYF. The CDR3 nucleotides are TGTGCCAGCAACGGCCCCGGACAGCACTCTGGAAACACCATATATTTT.

Regarding this clone: Other DNA sequences in the same sample also yield this CDR3. The chain is built from TRBV7-2 and TRBJ2-7; D unclear. This CDR3 spans 11 amino acids. V was trimmed by 3 bases and J by 4 bases, leaving 4 bases between them. The germline V gene encodes CDR1 SGHTA and CDR2 FQGNSA. CDR3 residues: CASSLRYEQYF. CDR3 in DNA: TGTGCCAGCAGCTTGCGTTACGAGCAGTACTTC.

The chain combines TRBV25-1 with TRBJ2-1; the match to TRBD2 covers 7 bases. V trimming: 4 bases; J trimming: 7 bases; junction bases outside the gene matches: 7. The germline gives CDR1 MGHDK, CDR2 SYGVNS. There are 14 residues in the CDR3. The CDR3 is CASSVPVRGNEQFF. CDR3 nucleotide sequence: TGTGCCAGCAGTGTTCCGGTGCGGGGGAATGAGCAGTTCTTC.

This clone has only one observation. The V gene is TRBV27, the J gene TRBJ2-1; 13 bases map to TRBD2. With 3 bases clipped from V and 6 bases from J, the junction kept 8 bases outside the gene matches. Germline V gene lookup returns CDR1 MNHEY and CDR2 SMNVEV (reference sequence). The CDR3 consists of 17 residues. Here the CDR3 DNA reads TGTGCCAGCAGTTTTGGGACTAGCGGGGTAGTGGTCAATGAGCAGTTCTTC. It yields the protein CASSFGTSGVVVNEQFF.

The chain is built from TRBV4-2 and TRBJ1-4, with D hard to call. Trimming took off 5 bases at V and 5 bases at J, with 12 bases between the two ends. The CDR3 consists of 14 residues. Germline V gives CDR1 LGHNA, CDR2 YNFKEQ. This chain's CDR3 is CASSSGRENEKLFF. The CDR3 DNA follows: TGTGCCAGCAGCTCGGGCAGAGAAAATGAAAAACTGTTTTTT.

There are a few counts of this clone. The chain is built from TRBV6-5 and TRBJ1-6; 8 bases agree with TRBD1. V was clipped by 0 bases and J by 9 bases; unmatched bases: 7. In germline, CDR1 is MNHEY, CDR2 SVGAGI. CDR3 length equals 16 residues. CDR3 bases: TGTGCCAGCAGTTACTCGATGCCAGGGGGCGTTTCACCCCTCCACTTT. It is translated as CASSYSMPGGVSPLHF.

The chain is built from TRBV27 and TRBJ1-3; maybe TRBD1 (5 bases). V gave up 2 bases and J gave up 3 bases, with 8 bases separating them. Looked up from germline, CDR1 is MNHEY and CDR2 is SMNVEV (reference sequence). This CDR3 is 14 amino acids long. The CDR3 DNA reads TGTGCCAGCAGTTTAACGAGGGGTGGAAACACCATATATTTT. Amino acids: CASSLTRGGNTIYF.

V gene TRBV10-2 combines with J gene TRBJ2-3, with D possibly matching TRBD2 (5 bases). The V gene's germline CDR1 is WSHSY and CDR2 SAAADI. The CDR3 has 15 residues. V lost 4 bases and J 0 bases, leaving 11 bases between the germline ends. CDR3 loop: CASSVETTSTDTQYF. CDR3 bases: TGCGCCAGCAGTGTGGAGACTACTAGCACAGATACGCAGTATTTT.

V usage is TRBV7-2 and J usage is TRBJ1-2; D is undetermined. The CDR3 loop spans 17 amino acids. The V end was cut by 0 bases, the J end by 5 bases, with 19 bases between. The germline V gene encodes CDR1 SGHTA and CDR2 FQGNSA. DNA of the CDR3: TGTGCCAGCAGCTTAGCCGTGTTACAAACCGGTGGATATGGCTACACCTTC. This gives the protein CASSLAVLQTGGYGYTF.

V usage is TRBV7-6 and J usage is TRBJ1-1; a possible D gene is TRBD1 (5 bases). This CDR3 comprises 15 residues. V was pared by 0 bases and J by 1 base, with 9 bases between. Germline V lookup: CDR1 SGHVS, CDR2 FNYEAQ. The CDR3 sequence: CASSLAGQGNTEAFF. In nucleotides, the CDR3 is TGTGCCAGCAGCTTAGCGGGGCAGGGGAACACTGAAGCTTTCTTT.

This clone was observed a single time. This chain joins TRBV4-1 and TRBJ1-4; 9 bases fit TRBD1. The CDR3 is 18 residues long. Germline-derived CDR1 and CDR2 are MGHRA and YSYEKL. Trimming at V came to 2 bases and at J to 0 bases, leaving 7 bases not matched to a gene. The CDR3 coding sequence is TGCGCCAGCAGCCAATCGGGACAGGGTTCCGCAACTAATGAAAAACTGTTTTTT. Encoded protein: CASSQSGQGSATNEKLFF.

CDR3 protein: CATSDQGARTGELFF. DNA for the CDR3: TGTGCCACCAGTGATCAGGGGGCAAGAACCGGGGAGCTGTTTTTT. The genes are TRBV24-1 and TRBJ2-2; TRBD1 matches at 8 bases. This CDR3 contains 15 residues. Germline CDR1 and CDR2: KGHDR and SFDVKD. V was pared by 3 bases and J by 5 bases, with 4 bases of the junction left unmatched.

The chain employs TRBV5-1 and TRBJ1-1; 11 bases align to TRBD1. Germline V gene data show CDR1 as SGHRS and CDR2 as YFSETQ. V was clipped by 4 bases and J by 4 bases; unmatched bases: 6. The CDR3 consists of 15 residues. CDR3 sequence: CASSITGTGGTEAFF. CDR3 DNA sequence: TGCGCCAGCAGCATTACCGGGACAGGGGGCACTGAAGCTTTCTTT. Combining the CDR3 with reference TRBV5-1 and TRBJ1-1 gives the whole variable domain KAGVTQTPRYLIKTRGQQVTLSCSPISGHRSVSWYQQTPGQGLQFLFEYFSETQRNKGNFPGRFSGRQFSNSRSEMNVSTLELGDSALYLCASSITGTGGTEAFFGQGTRLTVV.

The genes are TRBV13 and TRBJ2-1; TRBD2 might be the D (5 bases). Germline V gene lookup returns CDR1 PRHDT and CDR2 FYEKMQ (reference sequence). The ends were cut back, 5 bases at V and 3 bases at J, with 14 bases in the middle. The CDR3 is 15 residues long. The CDR3 coding sequence is TGTGCCAGCAGCCCCCACCGGGGAGTCTACAATGAGCAGTTCTTC. Encoded protein: CASSPHRGVYNEQFF. The full variable domain, in which reference TRBV13 and TRBJ2-1 provide the parts outside the CDR3, is AAGVIQSPRHLIKEKRETATLKCYPIPRHDTVYWYQQGPGQDPQFLISFYEKMQSDKGSIPDRFSAQQFSDYHSELNMSSLELGDSALYFCASSPHRGVYNEQFFGPGTRLTVL.

The gene calls are TRBV7-3 and TRBJ1-2; 7 positions match TRBD1. This CDR3 region has 16 residues. J lost 5 bases, V lost 4 bases, and 13 bases had no gene match. Germline values: CDR1 SGHTA, CDR2 FQGTGA. DNA for the CDR3: TGTGCCAGCAGCTCCGGCAAGACTACAGGGGAGTATGGCTACACCTTC. It encodes CASSSGKTTGEYGYTF.

The rearrangement uses TRBV7-9 and TRBJ2-7; the D is unclear. CDR3 length: 13 amino acids. CDR1 is SEHNR, CDR2 FQNEAQ, per germline (reference sequence). V lost 4 bases to trimming and J lost 5 bases, with 12 bases between them. This CDR3 reads CASSSQVPHEQYF. The CDR3 bases are TGTGCCAGCAGCTCGCAAGTCCCCCACGAGCAGTACTTC. Full variable domain (rest looked up from reference TRBV7-9 and TRBJ2-7): DTGVSQNPRHKITKRGQNVTFRCDPISEHNRLYWYRQTLGQGPEFLTYFQNEAQLEKSRLLSDRFSAERPKGSFSTLEIQRTEQGDSAMYLCASSSQVPHEQYFGPGTRLTVT.

This clone occurred once. This chain links TRBV2 with TRBJ2-1, with 7 bases matching TRBD2. CDR1 and CDR2 from the germline V gene are SNHLY and FYNNEI. V was pared by 7 bases and J by 3 bases, with 12 bases of the junction left unmatched. This CDR3 is 16 amino acids long. In DNA form, the CDR3 reads TGTGCCAGCATTCGGGGACCTAGGGAGGGCTACAATGAGCAGTTCTTC. Amino acids: CASIRGPREGYNEQFF.

The CDR3 protein is CASSLMRTQAGYGYTF. For the CDR3, the DNA is TGTGCCAGCAGCTTAATGCGGACCCAAGCGGGCTATGGCTACACCTTC. The chain links TRBV7-2 to TRBJ1-2; D gene uncertain. Germline lookup yields CDR1 SGHTA and CDR2 FQGNSA. There are 16 residues in the CDR3. V was pared by 2 bases and J by 4 bases, with 17 bases between.

The chain uses TRBV6-5 and TRBJ2-7, with D perhaps matching TRBD1 or TRBD2 (5 bases each). Trimming cost V 4 bases and J 5 bases, with 12 bases left between them. Germline V CDR1 and CDR2: MNHEY, SVGAGI. This CDR3 region has 13 residues. CDR3 loop: CASSFLLGDEQYF. The CDR3 DNA follows: TGTGCCAGCAGTTTCCTCTTGGGGGACGAGCAGTACTTC.